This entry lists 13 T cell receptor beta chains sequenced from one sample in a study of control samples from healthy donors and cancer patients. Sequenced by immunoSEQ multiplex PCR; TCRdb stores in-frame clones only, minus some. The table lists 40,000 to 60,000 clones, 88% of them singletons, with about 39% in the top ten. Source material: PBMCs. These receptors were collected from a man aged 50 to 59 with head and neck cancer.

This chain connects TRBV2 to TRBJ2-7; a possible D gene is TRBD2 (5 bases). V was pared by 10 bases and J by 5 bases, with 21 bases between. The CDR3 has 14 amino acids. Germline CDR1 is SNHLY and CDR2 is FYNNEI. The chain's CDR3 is CATSTQASFNEQYF. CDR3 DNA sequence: TGTGCCACTTCTACCCAGGCTAGCTTTAACGAGCAGTACTTC.

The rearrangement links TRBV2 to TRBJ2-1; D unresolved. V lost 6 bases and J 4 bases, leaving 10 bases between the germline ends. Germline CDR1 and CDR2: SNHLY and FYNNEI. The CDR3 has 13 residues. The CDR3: CASSLGPYNEQFF. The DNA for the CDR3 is TGTGCCAGCAGCCTTGGACCTTACAATGAGCAGTTCTTC.

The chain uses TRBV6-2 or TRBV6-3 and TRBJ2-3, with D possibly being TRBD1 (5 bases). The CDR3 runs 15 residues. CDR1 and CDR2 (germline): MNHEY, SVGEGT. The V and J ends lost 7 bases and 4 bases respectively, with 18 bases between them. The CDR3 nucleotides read TGTGCCAGCATCCCCCGGCAGGGCCGAGCAGATACGCAGTATTTT. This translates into CASIPRQGRADTQYF.

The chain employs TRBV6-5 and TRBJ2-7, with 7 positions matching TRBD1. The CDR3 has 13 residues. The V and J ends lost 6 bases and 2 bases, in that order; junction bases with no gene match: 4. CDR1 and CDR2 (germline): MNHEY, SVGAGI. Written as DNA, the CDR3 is TGTGCCAGCAGGTCGGGACAGACCTACGAGCAGTACTTC. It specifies CASRSGQTYEQYF.

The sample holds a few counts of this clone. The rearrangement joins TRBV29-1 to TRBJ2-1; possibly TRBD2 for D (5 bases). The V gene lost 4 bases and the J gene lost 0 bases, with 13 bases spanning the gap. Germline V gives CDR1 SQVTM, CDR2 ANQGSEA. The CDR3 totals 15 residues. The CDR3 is CSVALEGSSYNEQFF. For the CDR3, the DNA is TGCAGCGTTGCCCTAGAAGGGAGCTCCTACAATGAGCAGTTCTTC.

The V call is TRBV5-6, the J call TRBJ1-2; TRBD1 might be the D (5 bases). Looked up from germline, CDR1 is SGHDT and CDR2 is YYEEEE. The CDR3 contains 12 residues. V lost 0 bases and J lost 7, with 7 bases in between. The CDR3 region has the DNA TGTGCCAGCAGCTTGGAGAGGGGTGGCTACACCTTC. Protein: CASSLERGGYTF. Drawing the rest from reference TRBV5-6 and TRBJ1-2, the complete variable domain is DAGVTQSPTHLIKTRGQQVTLRCSPKSGHDTVSWYQQALGQGPQFIFQYYEEEERQRGNFPDRFSGHQFPNYSSELNVNALLLGDSALYLCASSLERGGYTFGSGTRLTVV.

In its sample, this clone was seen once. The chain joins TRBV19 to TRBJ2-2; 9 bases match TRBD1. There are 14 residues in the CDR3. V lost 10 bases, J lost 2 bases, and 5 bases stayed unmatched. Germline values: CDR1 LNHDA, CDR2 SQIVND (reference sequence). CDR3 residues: CATVGQGNTGELFF. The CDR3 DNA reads TGTGCCACCGTGGGACAGGGAAACACCGGGGAGCTGTTTTTT.

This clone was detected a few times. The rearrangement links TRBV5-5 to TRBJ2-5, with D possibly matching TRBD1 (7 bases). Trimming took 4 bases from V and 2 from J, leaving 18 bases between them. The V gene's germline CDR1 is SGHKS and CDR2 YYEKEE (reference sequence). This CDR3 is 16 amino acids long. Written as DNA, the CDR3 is TGTGCCAGCAGCACATGGTCCAGGGGGAGGCAAGAGACCCAGTACTTC. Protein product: CASSTWSRGRQETQYF.

The CDR3 region is CASGEGGRVYNEQFF. CDR3 coding DNA: TGCGCCAGCGGGGAGGGGGGCAGGGTATACAATGAGCAGTTCTTC. The V and J genes are TRBV10-2 and TRBJ2-1; the D gene is possibly TRBD2 (7 bases). Germline V gene lookup returns CDR1 WSHSY and CDR2 SAAADI. This CDR3 comprises 15 residues. V lost 8 bases, J lost 4 bases, and 18 bases lay in between.

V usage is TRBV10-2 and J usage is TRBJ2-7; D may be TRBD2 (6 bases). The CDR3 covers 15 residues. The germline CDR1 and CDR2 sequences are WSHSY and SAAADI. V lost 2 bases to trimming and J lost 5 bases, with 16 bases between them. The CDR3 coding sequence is TGCGCCAGCAGTGAGGAATTACTAGCAGTCGACGAGCAGTACTTC. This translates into CASSEELLAVDEQYF.

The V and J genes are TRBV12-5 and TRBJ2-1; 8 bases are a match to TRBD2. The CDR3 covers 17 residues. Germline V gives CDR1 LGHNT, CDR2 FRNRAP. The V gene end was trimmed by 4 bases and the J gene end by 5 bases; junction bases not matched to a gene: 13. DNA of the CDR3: TGTGCTAGTGGTTCACCGCGGGAGGCCCTTCCCCACAATGAGCAGTTCTTC. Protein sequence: CASGSPREALPHNEQFF.

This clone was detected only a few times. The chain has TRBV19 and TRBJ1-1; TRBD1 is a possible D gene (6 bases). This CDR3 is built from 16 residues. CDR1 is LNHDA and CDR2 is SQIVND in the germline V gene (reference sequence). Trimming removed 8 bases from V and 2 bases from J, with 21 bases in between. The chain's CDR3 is CASGRSAEQGNTEAFF. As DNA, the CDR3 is TGTGCCAGTGGGCGCTCCGCCGAACAGGGTAACACTGAAGCTTTCTTT. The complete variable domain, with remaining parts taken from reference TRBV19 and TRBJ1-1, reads DGGITQSPKYLFRKEGQNVTLSCEQNLNHDAMYWYRQDPGQGLRLIYYSQIVNDFQKGDIAEGYSVSREKKESFPLTVTSAQKNPTAFYLCASGRSAEQGNTEAFFGQGTRLTVV.

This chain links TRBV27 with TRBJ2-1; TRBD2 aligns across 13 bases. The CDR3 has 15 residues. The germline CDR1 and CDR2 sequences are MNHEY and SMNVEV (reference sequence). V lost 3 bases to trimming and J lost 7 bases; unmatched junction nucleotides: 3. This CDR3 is CASSFGTSGENEQFF. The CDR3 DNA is TGTGCCAGCAGTTTTGGGACTAGCGGGGAGAATGAGCAGTTCTTC.